This TCR beta chain was sequenced for a study of blood T cells in healthy people across ages. Findings and caveats of the study: Aged donors had fewer naive CD4+ cells and lower diversity than long-lived donors. Per million T cells, TCR beta diversity dropped roughly linearly as age increased.

This clonotype occurred a few times. Its antigen is as yet unknown. CDR1 is SGHTA and CDR2 is FQGNSA in the germline V gene. Trimming shortened V by 5 bases and J by 0 bases, and 11 bases separated the two germline ends. The CDR3 sequence is 15 residues long. Next came a second PCR, run for about 7 to 12 cycles, which used a sample-barcoded 5' primer along with a J-beta primer mix. TCRdb reanalysed the 5' RACE reads using MiXCR and keeps one entry per CDR3 protein. The table includes some 760,000 distinct CDR3 sequences, 20% to 25% detected once. Another study also made use of these data, one on T cells of mothers and their children. That study reports: Researchers report slightly higher, though non-significant, overlap in related mother-child pairs than in unrelated pairs.

This TCR was recovered from a boy aged 5-17 years in good health. The sample taken for sequencing was blood. The V call is TRBV7-2, the J call TRBJ1-3, with no clear D. CDR3 sequence reads: CASSISAPSGNTIYF. The CDR3 bases are TGTGCCAGCAGCATCAGCGCACCCTCTGGAAACACCATATATTTT.